This is a list of T cell receptor beta chains from one sample in a study of CD8 T cells in Susac syndrome. TCRdb reprocessed the immunoSEQ multiplex PCR reads with MiXCR, giving one entry per CDR3 protein. In the table there are about 180,000 distinct CDR3 sequences, nearly 97% of which are singletons. The specimen sequenced was CD4+ T cells from PBMCs. These receptors all stem from a human donor with multiple sclerosis. Both conserved end residues are part of each CDR3. D genes are given only for firm matches. For some rows the clone size is stated as once, few or many, or as a class when expanded; others skip it.

j_gene,d_gene,v_gene,abundance,CDR3aa,CDR3nt
TRBJ1-6,NA,TRBV20-1,NA,CSATDVGDNSPLHF,TGCAGTGCTACCGATGTGGGTGATAATTCACCCCTCCACTTT
TRBJ2-6,NA,TRBV27,NA,CATRVPSSGANVLTF,TGTGCCACCCGTGTCCCAAGCTCTGGGGCCAACGTCCTGACTTTC
TRBJ2-7,NA,TRBV29-1,NA,CSARGNAYEQYF,TGCAGCGCCCGGGGGAACGCTTACGAGCAGTACTTC
TRBJ1-6,TRBD1,TRBV12-3/TRBV12-4,NA,CASSLQGIWVSPLHF,TGTGCCAGCAGCTTACAGGGGATTTGGGTCTCACCCCTCCACTTT
TRBJ2-3,NA,TRBV20-1,NA,CSARDLLALNTDTQYF,TGCAGTGCTAGAGATCTCCTAGCCCTAAACACAGATACGCAGTATTTT
TRBJ1-1,NA,TRBV18,few,CASSPPTNTEAFF,TGTGCCAGCTCACCACCGACCAACACTGAAGCTTTCTTT
TRBJ1-5,NA,TRBV18,NA,CASSPAGAPNQPQHF,TGTGCCAGCTCACCCGCAGGGGCCCCCAATCAGCCCCAGCATTTT
TRBJ2-2,NA,TRBV20-1,NA,CSARDGEAPGELFF,TGCAGTGCTAGAGATGGCGAAGCCCCCGGGGAGCTGTTTTTT
TRBJ2-2,NA,TRBV2,NA,CASLREKASTGELFF,TGTGCCAGCCTTCGTGAAAAGGCGTCCACCGGGGAGCTGTTTTTT
TRBJ1-2,TRBD1,TRBV20-1,NA,CSARDFAGTGDGYTF,TGCAGTGCTAGAGATTTTGCGGGGACAGGGGATGGCTACACCTTC
TRBJ2-7,TRBD1,TRBV20-1,NA,CSANRGIDYEQYF,TGCAGTGCTAACAGGGGTATCGACTACGAGCAGTACTTC
TRBJ1-1,NA,TRBV20-1,NA,CSAMGELNTEAFF,TGCAGTGCCATGGGGGAGCTGAACACTGAAGCTTTCTTT
TRBJ1-2,NA,TRBV3-1,NA,CASSQHREVGGYTF,TGTGCCAGCAGCCAACACCGTGAAGTCGGTGGCTACACCTTC
TRBJ1-5,NA,TRBV12-3/TRBV12-4,NA,CASKVGGNQPQHF,TGTGCCAGCAAAGTCGGAGGCAATCAGCCCCAGCATTTT
TRBJ1-1,NA,TRBV20-1,NA,CSAMTGTPGTEAFF,TGCAGTGCCATGACCGGGACCCCGGGCACTGAAGCTTTCTTT
TRBJ2-1,NA,TRBV29-1,NA,CSVEPGRYNEQFF,TGCAGCGTTGAGCCGGGGAGGTACAATGAGCAGTTCTTC
TRBJ2-7,NA,TRBV6-6,NA,CASSYSSWQYF,TGTGCCAGCAGTTACTCATCCTGGCAGTACTTC
TRBJ2-1,NA,TRBV2,NA,CASSERGTGEQFF,TGTGCCAGCAGTGAGAGGGGAACGGGTGAGCAGTTCTTC
TRBJ2-1,NA,TRBV20-1,NA,CSARSPGQFYNEQFF,TGCAGTGCTAGGTCCCCAGGACAGTTCTACAATGAGCAGTTCTTC
TRBJ1-2,TRBD1,TRBV7-2,NA,CASSLVGTGDSGYTF,TGTGCCAGCAGCTTAGTTGGGACAGGGGATTCTGGCTACACCTTC
TRBJ1-1,NA,TRBV14,NA,CASSQPLERVNTEAFF,TGTGCCAGCAGCCAACCGCTCGAACGGGTGAACACTGAAGCTTTCTTT
TRBJ2-5,TRBD1,TRBV20-1,NA,CSARGAPGQAVQETQYF,TGCAGTGCTAGAGGCGCTCCGGGACAGGCTGTCCAAGAGACCCAGTACTTC
TRBJ1-1,TRBD1,TRBV23-1,NA,CASNLEGAPSFAEAFF,TGCGCCAGCAATCTAGAGGGGGCGCCGTCTTTCGCTGAAGCTTTCTTT
TRBJ2-3,TRBD1,TRBV18,NA,CASSQGAGPTDTQYF,TGTGCCAGCTCCCAGGGGGCCGGCCCCACAGATACGCAGTATTTT
TRBJ2-1,TRBD1,TRBV19,NA,CASSIRTGDEQFF,TGTGCCAGTAGTATAAGAACAGGGGATGAGCAGTTCTTC
TRBJ1-2,NA,TRBV30,NA,CACTDRNYGYTF,TGTGCCTGCACTGACAGGAACTATGGCTACACCTTC
TRBJ2-3,NA,TRBV12-3/TRBV12-4,NA,CASSLSGPTSNTQYF,TGTGCCAGCAGTTTATCCGGGCCTACCTCCAATACGCAGTATTTT
TRBJ1-5,TRBD1,TRBV12-3/TRBV12-4,NA,CASRNTGGNQPQHF,TGTGCCAGCAGGAACACAGGGGGCAATCAGCCCCAGCATTTT
TRBJ1-2,TRBD1,TRBV30,NA,CAWSYRGSYTF,TGTGCCTGGAGTTACAGGGGCAGCTACACCTTC
TRBJ2-5,NA,TRBV4-1,once,CASSQDRAGSTQYF,TGCGCCAGCAGCCAAGATAGGGCTGGGTCGACCCAGTACTTC
TRBJ2-1,NA,TRBV13,NA,CASSSETPSSYNEQFF,TGTGCCAGCAGCTCGGAAACGCCTAGCTCCTACAATGAGCAGTTCTTC
TRBJ1-1,NA,TRBV20-1,NA,CSASQTPLNTEAFF,TGCAGTGCTTCCCAGACACCCCTGAACACTGAAGCTTTCTTT
TRBJ1-1,NA,TRBV6-5,NA,CASKGQMNTEAFF,TGTGCCAGCAAAGGGCAGATGAACACTGAAGCTTTCTTT
TRBJ2-3,TRBD2,TRBV3-1,NA,CASSQNSGGDTQYF,TGTGCCAGCAGCCAAAATAGCGGGGGAGATACGCAGTATTTT
TRBJ1-1,NA,TRBV5-1,NA,CASSLGNRRYTEAFF,TGCGCCAGCAGCTTGGGGAACAGACGTTACACTGAAGCTTTCTTT
TRBJ1-2,NA,TRBV7-9,once,CASSPRQILNYGYTF,TGTGCCAGCAGCCCGCGACAGATACTGAACTATGGCTACACCTTC
TRBJ1-6,NA,TRBV2,NA,CASSANGGGNSPLHF,TGTGCCAGCAGTGCCAATGGGGGGGGGAATTCACCCCTCCACTTT
TRBJ2-3,NA,TRBV28,once,CASSFMEGRDTQYF,TGTGCCAGCAGTTTCATGGAAGGGAGAGATACGCAGTATTTT
TRBJ2-2,NA,TRBV30,few,CAWTDSTGELFF,TGTGCCTGGACCGATAGCACCGGGGAGCTGTTTTTT
TRBJ2-2,NA,TRBV3-1,NA,CASSQGLRGTGELFF,TGTGCCAGCAGCCAAGGCTTGAGGGGCACCGGGGAGCTGTTTTTT
TRBJ1-6,NA,TRBV6-7,NA,CASSFFRRGALPGDSPLHF,TGTGCCAGCAGTTTTTTCCGCCGGGGTGCCCTCCCGGGTGATTCACCCCTCCACTTT
TRBJ2-7,TRBD1,TRBV5-1,NA,CASSSLGTGGSSYEQYF,TGCGCCAGCAGCTCCCTCGGGACAGGGGGGAGCTCCTACGAGCAGTACTTC
TRBJ1-2,NA,TRBV28,NA,CASRTEVAAAVYGYTF,TGTGCCAGCAGGACTGAGGTAGCGGCAGCAGTTTATGGCTACACCTTC
TRBJ2-1,TRBD1,TRBV20-1,NA,CSASIRDRWGEQFF,TGCAGTGCTAGTATCCGGGACAGATGGGGTGAGCAGTTCTTC
TRBJ2-6,NA,TRBV30,NA,CAWRGISGANVLTF,TGTGCCTGGAGGGGTATCTCTGGGGCCAACGTCCTGACTTTC
TRBJ2-1,NA,TRBV9,NA,CASSVEGDTYNEQFF,TGTGCCAGCAGCGTAGAGGGGGACACCTACAATGAGCAGTTCTTC
TRBJ2-7,TRBD2,TRBV28,NA,CASSPVAGARYEQYF,TGTGCCAGCAGTCCGGTAGCGGGGGCCCGCTACGAGCAGTACTTC
TRBJ2-7,NA,TRBV18,NA,CASRARMGGNSYEQYF,TGTGCCAGCCGCGCCCGCATGGGGGGTAACTCCTACGAGCAGTACTTC
TRBJ2-5,NA,TRBV7-2,NA,CASSLNGQWVQETQYF,TGTGCCAGCAGCTTAAACGGACAGTGGGTTCAAGAGACCCAGTACTTC
TRBJ2-6,NA,TRBV5-1,NA,CASSIDSSGANVLTF,TGCGCCAGCAGCATCGACAGCTCTGGGGCCAACGTCCTGACTTTC
TRBJ2-1,NA,TRBV6-2/TRBV6-3,once,CASSSGPVGGYYNEQFF,TGTGCCAGCAGTTCCGGCCCGGTGGGGGGCTACTACAATGAGCAGTTCTTC
TRBJ2-2,NA,TRBV5-1,NA,CASSAAVEGELFF,TGCGCCAGCAGCGCGGCGGTGGAGGGGGAGCTGTTTTTT
TRBJ2-5,TRBD1,TRBV25-1,NA,CASSAPGTGKTQYF,TGTGCCAGCAGTGCCCCCGGGACAGGGAAGACCCAGTACTTC
TRBJ1-5,NA,TRBV6-1,NA,CASSPTVDSNQPQHF,TGTGCCAGCAGCCCGACCGTGGACAGCAATCAGCCCCAGCATTTT
TRBJ1-4,NA,TRBV29-1,NA,CSVAHATNEKLFF,TGCAGCGTTGCTCATGCAACTAATGAAAAACTGTTTTTT
TRBJ2-2,NA,TRBV20-1,NA,CSARGRSNTGELFF,TGCAGTGCTAGGGGCAGATCGAACACCGGGGAGCTGTTTTTT
TRBJ2-7,NA,TRBV6-2/TRBV6-3,NA,CASGNSYEQYF,TGTGCCAGCGGGAACTCCTACGAGCAGTACTTC
TRBJ2-1,NA,TRBV12-3/TRBV12-4,NA,CASNTYNEQFF,TGTGCCAGCAACACCTACAATGAGCAGTTCTTC
TRBJ1-5,NA,TRBV30,NA,CAWSVPSGNQPQHF,TGTGCCTGGAGTGTACCTTCGGGAAATCAGCCCCAGCATTTT